The source of this T cell receptor beta chain is a study of shared clonotypes between healthy human individuals. Study-level points and caveats: For naive CD4 cells, approximately 5% of clonotypes were shared across a handful of donors. Relative to clonotypes present in all four donors, those not shared had lower generation probabilities. Sequencing of the sorted subsets was shown by rarefaction to be incomplete despite large depth.

Germline lookup yields CDR1 SNHLY and CDR2 FYNNEI. The CDR3 spans 13 residues. V lost 5 bases and J lost 7, with 14 bases in between. Regarding this clone: Its target is unknown.

Per the original data handling: Filtering of immunoSEQ junctional sequences could not match full-length read filtering. Libraries were prepared by immunoSEQ multiplex PCR; TCRdb keeps only in-frame clonotypes and omits some of them. V, J and clone size were drawn from that table, and D and trimming were deduced from the DNA. The sample lists more than 2,000,000 clones, more than 90% seen once, with about 0.13% in the top ten. Sequencing used naive CD4+ T cells sorted from blood. This sample's subset: CD45RA+ positively selected. The origin of this receptor is a man aged 18-30 years in good health. The chain joins TRBV2 to TRBJ1-2; maybe TRBD1 (5 bases). CDR3 DNA: TGTGCCAGCAGTCTCGCCAGGGTCAGTGGCTACACCTTC. This gives the protein CASSLARVSGYTF.